This record looks at one TCR beta chain sequence and its context. Its antigen is not identified. Germline lookup yields CDR1 SEHNR and CDR2 FQNEAQ (reference sequence). The CDR3 is 13 residues long. Trimming took off 5 bases at V and 3 bases at J, with 11 bases between the two ends. The entry originates in a study of long-term antiretroviral therapy in people with HIV. Whole-study context: The earliest samples predate the 2015 immediate-ART recommendation by about a decade.

Study-level points and caveats: Researchers lacked any data on ART adherence, viral resistance or therapy changes. The study found that diversity rose after ART but stayed below transplant donor controls. The study found narrower CDR3 length ranges in HIV repertoires than in controls.

With survey level as its setting, the immunoSEQ assay was v3.0. Using immunoSEQ multiplex PCR, the repertoire was profiled, and TCRdb retains in-frame clones only, with some absent. The data show roughly 20,000 clones, 79% seen once. This TCR derives from a woman in her 40s with HIV. The chain carries TRBV7-9 and TRBJ2-7; D not resolved. The source material was unsorted PBMCs, sampled 4.1 years after starting antiretroviral therapy. Written as DNA, the CDR3 is TGTGCCAGCAGCCCTCCAGACGGCTACGAGCAGTACTTC. It is translated as CASSPPDGYEQYF.